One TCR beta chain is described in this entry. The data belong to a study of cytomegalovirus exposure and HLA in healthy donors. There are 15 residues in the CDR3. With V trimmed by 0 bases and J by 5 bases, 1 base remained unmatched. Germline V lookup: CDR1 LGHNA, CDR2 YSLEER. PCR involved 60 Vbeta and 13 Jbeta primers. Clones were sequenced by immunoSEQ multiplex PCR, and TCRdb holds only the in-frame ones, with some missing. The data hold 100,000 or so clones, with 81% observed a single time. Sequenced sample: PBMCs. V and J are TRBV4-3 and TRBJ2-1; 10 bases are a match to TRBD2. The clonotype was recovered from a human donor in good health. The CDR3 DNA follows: TGCGCCAGCAGCCAAGATGGACTAGCGGACAATGAGCAGTTCTTC. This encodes CASSQDGLADNEQFF.